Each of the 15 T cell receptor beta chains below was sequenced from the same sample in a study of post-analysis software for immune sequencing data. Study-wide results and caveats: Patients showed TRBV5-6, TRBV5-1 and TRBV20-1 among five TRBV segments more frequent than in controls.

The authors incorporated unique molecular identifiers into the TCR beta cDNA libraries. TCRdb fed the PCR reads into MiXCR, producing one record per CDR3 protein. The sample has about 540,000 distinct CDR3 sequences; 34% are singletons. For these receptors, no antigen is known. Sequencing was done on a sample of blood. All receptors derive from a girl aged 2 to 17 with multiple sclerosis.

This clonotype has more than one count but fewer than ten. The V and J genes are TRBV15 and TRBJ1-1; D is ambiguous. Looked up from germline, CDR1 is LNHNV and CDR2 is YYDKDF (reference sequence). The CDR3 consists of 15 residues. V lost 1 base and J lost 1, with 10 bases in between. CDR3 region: CATSRVETSNTEAFF. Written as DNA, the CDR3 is TGTGCCACCAGCAGAGTCGAGACATCGAACACTGAAGCTTTCTTT.

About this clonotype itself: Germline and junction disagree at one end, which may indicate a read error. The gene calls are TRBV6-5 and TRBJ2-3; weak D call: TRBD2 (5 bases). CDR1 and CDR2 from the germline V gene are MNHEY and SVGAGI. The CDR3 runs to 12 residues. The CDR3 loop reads CASSSTKDAQYF. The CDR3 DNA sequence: TGTGCCAGCAGTTCGACTAAAGATGCGCAGTATTTT.

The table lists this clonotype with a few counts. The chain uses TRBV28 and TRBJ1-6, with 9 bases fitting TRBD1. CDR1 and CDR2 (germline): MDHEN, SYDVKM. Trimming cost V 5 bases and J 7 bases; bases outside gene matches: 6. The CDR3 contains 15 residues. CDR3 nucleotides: TGTGCCAGCAGTAACGGACAGGGGCTGAATTCACCCCTCCACTTT. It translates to CASSNGQGLNSPLHF.

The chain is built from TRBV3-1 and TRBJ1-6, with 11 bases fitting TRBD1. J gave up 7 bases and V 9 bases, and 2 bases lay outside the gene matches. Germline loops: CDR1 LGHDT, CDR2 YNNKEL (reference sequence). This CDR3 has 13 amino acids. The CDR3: CASGDRGNSPLHF. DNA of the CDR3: TGTGCCAGTGGGGACAGGGGGAATTCACCCCTCCACTTT.

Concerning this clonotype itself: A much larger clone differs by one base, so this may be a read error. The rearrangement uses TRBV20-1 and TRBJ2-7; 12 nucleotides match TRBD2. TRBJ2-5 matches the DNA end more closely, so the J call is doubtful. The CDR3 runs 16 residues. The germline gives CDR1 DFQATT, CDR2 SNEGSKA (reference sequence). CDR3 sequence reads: CSASSLAGGPGETQYF. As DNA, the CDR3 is TGCAGTGCTAGTTCCCTAGCGGGGGGGCCGGGAGAGACCCAGTACTTC.

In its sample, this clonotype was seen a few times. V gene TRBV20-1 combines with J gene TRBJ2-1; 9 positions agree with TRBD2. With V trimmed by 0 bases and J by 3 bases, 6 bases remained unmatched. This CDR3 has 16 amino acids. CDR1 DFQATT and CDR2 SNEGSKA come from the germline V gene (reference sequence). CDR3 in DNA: TGCAGTGCTAGAGATCGCGGGGGGGCGTTCTACAATGAGCAGTTCTTC. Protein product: CSARDRGGAFYNEQFF.

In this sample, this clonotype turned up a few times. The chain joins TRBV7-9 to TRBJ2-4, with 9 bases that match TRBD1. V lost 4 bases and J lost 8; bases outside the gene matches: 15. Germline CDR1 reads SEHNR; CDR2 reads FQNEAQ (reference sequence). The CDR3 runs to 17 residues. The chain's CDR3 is CASSSSPLGQGGDIQYF. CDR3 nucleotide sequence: TGTGCCAGCAGCTCCTCACCCTTGGGACAGGGAGGAGACATTCAGTACTTC.

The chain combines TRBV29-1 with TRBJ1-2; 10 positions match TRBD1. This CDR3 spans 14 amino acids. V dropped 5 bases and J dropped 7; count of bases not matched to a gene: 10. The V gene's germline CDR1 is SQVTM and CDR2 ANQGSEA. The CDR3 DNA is TGCAGCGTTCTTTCGGGACAGGGGAATCGTGGCTACACCTTC. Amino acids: CSVLSGQGNRGYTF.

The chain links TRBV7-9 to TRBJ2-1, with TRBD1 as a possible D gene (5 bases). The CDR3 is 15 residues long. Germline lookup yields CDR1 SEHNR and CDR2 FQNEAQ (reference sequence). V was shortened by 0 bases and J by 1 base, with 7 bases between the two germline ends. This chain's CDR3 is CASSLAQGSYNEQFF. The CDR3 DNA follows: TGTGCCAGCAGCTTAGCGCAGGGTTCCTACAATGAGCAGTTCTTC.

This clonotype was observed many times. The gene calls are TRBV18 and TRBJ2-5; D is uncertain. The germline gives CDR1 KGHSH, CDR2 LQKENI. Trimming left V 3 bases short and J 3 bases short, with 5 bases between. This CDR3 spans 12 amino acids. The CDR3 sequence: CASSPVEETQYF. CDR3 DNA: TGTGCCAGCTCACCGGTGGAAGAGACCCAGTACTTC.

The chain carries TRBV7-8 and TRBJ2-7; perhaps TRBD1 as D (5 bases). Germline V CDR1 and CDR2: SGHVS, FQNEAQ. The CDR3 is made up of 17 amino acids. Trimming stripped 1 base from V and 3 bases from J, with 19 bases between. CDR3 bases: TGTGCCAGCAGCTTAGGCCTGGGAAGGGGTGGGATCTACGAGCAGTACTTC. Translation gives CASSLGLGRGGIYEQYF.

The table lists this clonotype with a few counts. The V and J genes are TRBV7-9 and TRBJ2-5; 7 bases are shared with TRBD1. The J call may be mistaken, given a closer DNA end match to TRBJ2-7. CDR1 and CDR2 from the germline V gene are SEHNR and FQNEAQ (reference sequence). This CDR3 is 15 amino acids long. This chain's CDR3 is CASSFGAGGSYEQYF. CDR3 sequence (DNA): TGTGCCAGCAGCTTCGGGGCAGGGGGAAGCTACGAGCAGTACTTC.

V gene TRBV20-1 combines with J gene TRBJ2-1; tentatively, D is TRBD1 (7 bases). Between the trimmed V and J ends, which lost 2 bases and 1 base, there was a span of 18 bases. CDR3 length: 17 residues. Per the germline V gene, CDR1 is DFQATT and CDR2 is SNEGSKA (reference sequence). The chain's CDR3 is CSARRGVGGKSYNEQFF. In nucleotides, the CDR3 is TGCAGTGCTAGAAGGGGGGTAGGGGGCAAGTCCTACAATGAGCAGTTCTTC.

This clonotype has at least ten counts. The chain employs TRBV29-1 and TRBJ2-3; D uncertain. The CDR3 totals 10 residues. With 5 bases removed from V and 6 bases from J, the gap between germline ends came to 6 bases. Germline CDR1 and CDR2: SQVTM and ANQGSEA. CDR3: CSVRPDTQYF. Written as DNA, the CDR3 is TGCAGCGTTCGCCCGGATACGCAGTATTTT.

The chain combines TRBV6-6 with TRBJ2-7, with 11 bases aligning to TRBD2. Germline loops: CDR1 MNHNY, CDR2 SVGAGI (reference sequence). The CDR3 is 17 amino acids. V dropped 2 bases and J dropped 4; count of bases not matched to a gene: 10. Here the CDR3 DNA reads TGTGCCAGCAGTTACGGACTGACTAGCGGGGCTCGTTACGAGCAGTACTTC. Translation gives CASSYGLTSGARYEQYF.